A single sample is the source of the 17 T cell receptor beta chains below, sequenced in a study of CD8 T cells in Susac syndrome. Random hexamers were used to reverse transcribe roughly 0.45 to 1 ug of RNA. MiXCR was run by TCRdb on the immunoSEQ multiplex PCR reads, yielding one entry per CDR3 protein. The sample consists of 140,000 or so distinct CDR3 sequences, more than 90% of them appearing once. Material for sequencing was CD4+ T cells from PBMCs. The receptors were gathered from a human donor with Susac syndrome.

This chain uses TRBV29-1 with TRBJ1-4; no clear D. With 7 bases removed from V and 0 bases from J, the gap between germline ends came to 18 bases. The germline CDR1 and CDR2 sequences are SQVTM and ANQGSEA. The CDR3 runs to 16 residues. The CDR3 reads CSAHLERSATNEKLFF. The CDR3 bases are TGCAGCGCCCACCTGGAGAGGAGCGCAACTAATGAAAAACTGTTTTTT.

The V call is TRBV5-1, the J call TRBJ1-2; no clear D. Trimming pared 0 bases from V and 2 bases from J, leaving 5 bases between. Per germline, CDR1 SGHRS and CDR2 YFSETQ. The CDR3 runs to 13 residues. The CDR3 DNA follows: TGCGCCAGCAGCTTGGTCGGGAACTATGGCTACACCTTC. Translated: CASSLVGNYGYTF.

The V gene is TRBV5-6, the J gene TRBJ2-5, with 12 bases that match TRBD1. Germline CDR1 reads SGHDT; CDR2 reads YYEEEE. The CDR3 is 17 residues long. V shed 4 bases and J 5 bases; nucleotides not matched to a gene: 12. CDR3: CASSNLPGQGAGETQYF. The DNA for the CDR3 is TGTGCCAGCAGCAATCTGCCGGGACAGGGGGCAGGGGAGACCCAGTACTTC.

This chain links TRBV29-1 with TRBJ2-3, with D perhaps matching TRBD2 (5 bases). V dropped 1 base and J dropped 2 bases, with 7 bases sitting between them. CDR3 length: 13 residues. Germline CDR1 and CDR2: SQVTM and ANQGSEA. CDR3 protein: CSVEGRATDTQYF. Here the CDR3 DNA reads TGCAGCGTTGAAGGGCGGGCCACAGATACGCAGTATTTT.

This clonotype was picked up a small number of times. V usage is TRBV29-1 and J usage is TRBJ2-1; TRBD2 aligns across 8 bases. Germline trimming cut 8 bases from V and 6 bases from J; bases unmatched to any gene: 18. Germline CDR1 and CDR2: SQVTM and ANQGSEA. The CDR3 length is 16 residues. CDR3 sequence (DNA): TGCAGCATGGTGGTCCGTAGTAGCGGGATTTCCAATGAGCAGTTCTTC. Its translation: CSMVVRSSGISNEQFF.

The CDR3 loop is CASRGGSGTLISPLHF. CDR3 DNA sequence: TGTGCCAGCAGGGGTGGGTCAGGGACCTTGATCTCACCCCTCCACTTT. This chain joins TRBV2 and TRBJ1-6; D perhaps matches TRBD1 (5 bases). This CDR3 is 16 amino acids long. Trimming pared 6 bases from V and 10 bases from J, leaving 22 bases between. CDR1 SNHLY and CDR2 FYNNEI come from the germline V gene.

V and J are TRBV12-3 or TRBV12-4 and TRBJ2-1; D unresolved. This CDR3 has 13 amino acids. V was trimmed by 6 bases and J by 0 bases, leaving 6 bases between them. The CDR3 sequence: CASSPISYNEQFF. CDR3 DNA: TGTGCCAGCAGCCCTATCTCCTACAATGAGCAGTTCTTC.

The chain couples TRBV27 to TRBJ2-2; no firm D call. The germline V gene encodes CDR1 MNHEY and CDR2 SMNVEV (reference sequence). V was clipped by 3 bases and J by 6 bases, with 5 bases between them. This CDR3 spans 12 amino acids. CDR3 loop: CASSFIAGELFF. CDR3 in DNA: TGTGCCAGCAGTTTCATCGCCGGGGAGCTGTTTTTT.

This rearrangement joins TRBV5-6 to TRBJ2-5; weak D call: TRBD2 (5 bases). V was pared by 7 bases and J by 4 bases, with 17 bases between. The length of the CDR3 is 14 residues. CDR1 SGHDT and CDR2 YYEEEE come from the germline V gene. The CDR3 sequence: CASAAPRGSETQYF. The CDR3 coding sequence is TGTGCCAGCGCGGCCCCCCGGGGATCAGAGACCCAGTACTTC.

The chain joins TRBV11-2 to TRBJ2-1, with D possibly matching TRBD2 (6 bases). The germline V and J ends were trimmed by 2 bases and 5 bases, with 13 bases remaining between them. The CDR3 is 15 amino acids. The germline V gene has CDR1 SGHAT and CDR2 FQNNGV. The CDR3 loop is CASSLRAGIHNEQFF. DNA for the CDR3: TGTGCCAGCAGCTTAAGGGCGGGAATACACAATGAGCAGTTCTTC.

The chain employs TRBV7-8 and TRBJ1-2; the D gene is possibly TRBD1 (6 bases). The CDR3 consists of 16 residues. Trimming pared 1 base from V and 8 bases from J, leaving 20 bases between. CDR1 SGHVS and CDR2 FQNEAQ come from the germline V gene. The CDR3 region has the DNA TGTGCCAGCAGCTTAGTGCTTTCAGGGGAAAAAGGCGGCTACACCTTC. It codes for CASSLVLSGEKGGYTF.

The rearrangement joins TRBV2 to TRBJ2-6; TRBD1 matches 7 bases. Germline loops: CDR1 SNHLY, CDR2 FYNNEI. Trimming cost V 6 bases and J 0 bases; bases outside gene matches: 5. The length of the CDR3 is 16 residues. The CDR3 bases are TGTGCCAGCAGGGTCGACAGGGCCTCTGGGGCCAACGTCCTGACTTTC. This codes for CASRVDRASGANVLTF.

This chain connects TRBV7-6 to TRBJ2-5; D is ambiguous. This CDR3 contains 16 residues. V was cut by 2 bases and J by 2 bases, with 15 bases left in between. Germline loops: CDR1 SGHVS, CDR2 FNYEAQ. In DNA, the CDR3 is TGTGCCAGCAGCTTAAGATCGGGCCGCCATCAAGAGACCCAGTACTTC. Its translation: CASSLRSGRHQETQYF.

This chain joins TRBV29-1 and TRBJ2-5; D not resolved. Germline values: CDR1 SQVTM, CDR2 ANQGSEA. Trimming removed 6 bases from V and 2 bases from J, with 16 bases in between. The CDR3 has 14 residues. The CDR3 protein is CSVAFAGIQETQYF. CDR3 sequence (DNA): TGCAGCGTGGCCTTTGCAGGTATACAAGAGACCCAGTACTTC.

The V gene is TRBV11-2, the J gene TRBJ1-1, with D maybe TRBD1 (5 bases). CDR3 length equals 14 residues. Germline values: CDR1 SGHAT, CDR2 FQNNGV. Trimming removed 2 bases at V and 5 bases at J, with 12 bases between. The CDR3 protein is CASSLNPGGTEAFF. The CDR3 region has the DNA TGTGCCAGCAGCTTAAACCCTGGGGGGACTGAAGCTTTCTTT.

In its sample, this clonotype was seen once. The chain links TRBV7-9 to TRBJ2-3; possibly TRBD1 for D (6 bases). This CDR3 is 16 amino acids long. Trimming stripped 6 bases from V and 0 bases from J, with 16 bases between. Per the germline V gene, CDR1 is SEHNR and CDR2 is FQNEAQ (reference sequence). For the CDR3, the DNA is TGTGCCAGCAGAAAACAGGGCGGAGCTAGCACAGATACGCAGTATTTT. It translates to CASRKQGGASTDTQYF.

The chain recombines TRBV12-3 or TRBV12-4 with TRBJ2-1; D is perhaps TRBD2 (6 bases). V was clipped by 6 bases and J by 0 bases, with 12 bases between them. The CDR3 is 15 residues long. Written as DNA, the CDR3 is TGTGCCAGCAGAAACTACGGGAGCTCCTACAATGAGCAGTTCTTC. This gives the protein CASRNYGSSYNEQFF.